The rows below give T cell receptor beta chains drawn from one sample of a study of blood T cell repertoires in COVID-19. Only in-frame clones appear in the TCRdb table, and some are missing; sequencing was by immunoSEQ multiplex PCR. The sample consists of about 180,000 clones, around 85% of them appearing once. Material for sequencing was peripheral blood. The receptors originated from a man aged 45-60 years with active or convalescent COVID-19. Both conserved end residues are part of each CDR3. Each record gives: J gene, D gene, V gene, CDR3 protein. The D gene is left open where the match is weak.

TRBJ1-1 - TRBV18 CASSQIRENTEAFF
TRBJ2-7 - TRBV28 CASSHGDTQYEQYF
TRBJ2-1 TRBD2 TRBV3-1/TRBV3-2 CASPTGGKGSDEQFF
TRBJ2-1 TRBD2 TRBV7-7 CASSLGLAGESSYNEQFF
TRBJ2-7 TRBD2 TRBV10-3 CAISESGTSGYEQYF
TRBJ2-2 TRBD1 TRBV18 CASPGQGGNTGELFF
TRBJ1-2 - TRBV2 CASSEGGGSGYTF
TRBJ1-4 TRBD1 TRBV9 CASSVGRDSLSLNEKLFF
TRBJ2-1 - TRBV7-2 CASSYMDEQFF
TRBJ1-6 - TRBV28 CASTPIRNSPLHF
TRBJ2-1 TRBD1 TRBV7-6 CASSTTWTGSADNEQFF
TRBJ1-4 TRBD1 TRBV14 CASSRGQVRREKLFF
TRBJ1-2 TRBD1 TRBV18 CASSPMGQVNYGYTF
TRBJ2-7 TRBD1 TRBV5-1 CASSHERTGGFPGEQYF
TRBJ2-1 - TRBV14 CASSPWGNTGRDEQFF
TRBJ1-6 - TRBV30 CAWSRTGFYNSPLHF
TRBJ1-3 - TRBV7-3 CASSPRGDSGNTIYF
TRBJ2-7 TRBD2 TRBV6-5 CASKASGGSSYEQYF
TRBJ2-1 - TRBV6-4 CASSHGGANEQFF
TRBJ1-5 - TRBV3-1/TRBV3-2 CASSQGDRTANQPQHF
TRBJ2-1 - TRBV9 CASSVAGLEYNEQFF
TRBJ2-6 - TRBV24-1 CATSDQTDGANVLTF
TRBJ1-2 - TRBV23-1 CASSQSYTDGYGYTF
TRBJ2-4 TRBD2 TRBV5-1 CASSLGMGPSGLAGGGIAKNIQYF
TRBJ1-5 - TRBV5-1 CASSLNGNSGQPQHF
TRBJ2-3 TRBD2 TRBV7-3 CASSFTSGGLDTQYF